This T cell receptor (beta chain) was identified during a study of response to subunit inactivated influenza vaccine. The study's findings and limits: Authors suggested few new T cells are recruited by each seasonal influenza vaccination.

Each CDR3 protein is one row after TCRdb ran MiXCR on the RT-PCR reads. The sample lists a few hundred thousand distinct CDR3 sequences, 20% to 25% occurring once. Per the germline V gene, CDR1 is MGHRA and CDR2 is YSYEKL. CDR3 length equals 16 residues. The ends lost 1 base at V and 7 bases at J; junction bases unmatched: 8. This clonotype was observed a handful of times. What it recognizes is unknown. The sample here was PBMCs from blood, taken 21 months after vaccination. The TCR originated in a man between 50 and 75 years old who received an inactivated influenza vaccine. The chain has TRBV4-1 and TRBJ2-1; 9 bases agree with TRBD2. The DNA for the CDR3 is TGCGCCAGCAGCCAAGTTACGGCTAGCGGGGTAAATGAGCAGTTCTTC. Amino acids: CASSQVTASGVNEQFF.